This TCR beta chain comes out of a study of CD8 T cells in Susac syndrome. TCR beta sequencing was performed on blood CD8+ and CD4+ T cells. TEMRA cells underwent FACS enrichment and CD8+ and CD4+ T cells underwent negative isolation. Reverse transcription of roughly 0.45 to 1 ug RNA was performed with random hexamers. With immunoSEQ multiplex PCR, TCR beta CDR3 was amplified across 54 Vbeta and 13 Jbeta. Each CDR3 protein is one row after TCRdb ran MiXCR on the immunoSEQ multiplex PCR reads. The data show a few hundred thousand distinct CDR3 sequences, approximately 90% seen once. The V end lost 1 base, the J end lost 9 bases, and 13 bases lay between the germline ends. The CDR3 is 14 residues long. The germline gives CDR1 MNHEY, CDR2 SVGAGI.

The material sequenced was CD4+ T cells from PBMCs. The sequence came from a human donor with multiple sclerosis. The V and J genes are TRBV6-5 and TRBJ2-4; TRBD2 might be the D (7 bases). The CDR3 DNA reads TGTGCCAGCAGTTACTATGGGGGGGCAAGCATTCAGTACTTC. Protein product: CASSYYGGASIQYF.